This note documents a single T cell receptor (beta chain) sequence. This clonotype was counted many times. The specificity of this receptor is unknown. Base-call qualities are not available, and no considerably larger clone is one nucleotide away. The library was obtained by 5' RACE. TCRdb shows the sequencer as Illumina HiSeq 2500. The second PCR ran for roughly 7 to 12 cycles and used a J-beta primer mix along with a sample-barcoded 5' primer. A unique molecular identifier was introduced onto each TCR beta cDNA molecule by a template-switch 5' adaptor carrying 12 random nucleotides. Each sample yielded at least 2.5 million CDR3-containing paired-end reads. The Mint cDNA synthesis kit, primed by a TRBC-specific oligonucleotide, was used to synthesize first-strand cDNA from all RNA. Following uracil-DNA glycosylase treatment, a first 18-cycle PCR with universal primers M1SS and BC2_uni_R was performed on all cDNA. The study's processing was this. Each sample was normalized by randomly selecting 1 million high-quality reads, each carrying a distinct molecular identifier. Reads sharing molecular identifiers were discarded rather than binned into consensus sequences. MiTCR, with a Q25 quality threshold and the strictest error-elimination algorithm, was used for CDR3 identification, clonotype clustering and error correction. A nonparametric unseen species model with Euler transformation was used to estimate lower-bound total TCR beta diversity. TCRdb reprocessing: public reads trimmed at Q25 with fastp, clones called with MiXCR, in-frame beta chains kept. CDR3 protein sequences are deduplicated, and each keeps its most common genes and DNA. The V and J calls come from TCRdb's annotation, not from the publication. Within this sample are about 1.8 million distinct CDR3 sequences, with around half of them counted one time only. Approximately 2% of the sample is taken by the ten largest.

Systemically healthy Caucasian individuals from Russia, 35 to 50 in total and aged about 6 to 100 years, were included as donors. Roughly 11 milliliters of peripheral blood were drawn from each donor into EDTA-treated Vacutainer tubes. Ficoll-Paque density-gradient centrifugation was used to isolate PBMCs, with at least 6.5 million per sample. Total RNA was extracted from PBMCs with Trizol reagent, with at least 6 micrograms obtained per sample. For every donor, an aliquot of PBMCs went through flow cytometry to measure the percentages of naive CD45RAhigh/CD27high T cells. This record comes from a study of blood T cells in healthy people across ages (dated by TCRdb to between 2014 and 2016). Context from the whole study: Template switching captured roughly one uniquely barcoded TCR beta cDNA molecule per two T cells in model experiments. To track age-related changes in TCR beta repertoire diversity, the study relied on deep sequencing normalized with unique cDNA molecular identifiers. The donors were split into four age groups: young (average about 16 years), middle-aged (about 40), aged (approximately 59) and long-lived (about 82). To avoid experimental bias, donors of different ages were spread randomly across the sequencing lanes. The study analyzed two additional independent replicas of 1 million unique cDNA reads from the same blood draw for two donors, one aged 18 to 30 and one aged 80 or older. Study-wide conclusions, independent of this receptor: Because donor CMV infection status was unknown, age-related changes in expanded clonotypes were potentially confounded. Estimates of total diversity based on one million sequenced T cells were considered lower bounds and underestimates. A strong correlation was found between observed TCR beta diversity and the percentage of naive T cells measured by flow cytometry. Observed TCR beta diversity per million T cells fell roughly linearly with age, and a significant reduction was already apparent by age about 38. The long-lived group showed more naive CD4+ T cells, fewer expanded clones and increased TCR diversity than the aged group, suggesting age selection. Conclusive comparison of naive and antigen-experienced compartments was prevented by the profiling of bulk unsorted PBMCs.

The CDR3 runs 11 residues from the cysteine to the phenylalanine. Of all the DNA, just the CDR3 is kept, 33 bases in frame from base 1. V drops 4 bases and J drops 4 bases, leaving 6 bases in between. CDR1 and CDR2 are read off the germline V gene as SGDLS and YYNGEE. Recombination joined TRBV9 with TRBJ2-7; the D gene cannot be named for sure. What was sequenced was blood. The source is a woman aged 35 to 49 in good health. This receptor carries the CDR3 CASSSQYEQYF. The base sequence is TGTGCCAGCAGCTCCCAGTACGAGCAGTACTTC.